These 6 T cell receptor beta chains share one sample of origin, sequenced in a study of radiotherapy plus CTLA-4 blockade in lung cancer. Sequencing was performed with immunoSEQ multiplex PCR; in TCRdb, only in-frame clones are kept and a portion is missing. The table includes approximately 50,000 clones, 82% detected once. The sample consisted of peripheral blood, taken from a patient treated with radiotherapy plus ipilimumab. All receptors come from a human donor with non-small cell lung cancer whose response to radiotherapy plus ipilimumab could not be evaluated.

In nucleotides, the CDR3 is TGTGCCAGCAGTCCCCCACAGGGTGAAGCTTTCTTT. Residues: CASSPPQGEAFF. The gene calls are TRBV7-9 and TRBJ1-1, with D possibly matching TRBD1 (6 bases). This CDR3 contains 12 residues. Germline V gene sequence: CDR1 SEHNR, CDR2 FQNEAQ (reference sequence). Trimming stripped 6 bases from V and 7 bases from J, with 12 bases between.

This clone was seen only a few times. The chain links TRBV15 to TRBJ2-1, with 9 bases lining up with TRBD2. J gave up 6 bases and V 6 bases, and 6 bases lay outside the gene matches. This CDR3 region has 14 residues. Germline V CDR1 and CDR2: LNHNV, YYDKDF (reference sequence). As DNA, the CDR3 is TGTGCCACCAGAGACCTAGCGGGGAGCAATGAGCAGTTCTTC. Its protein product is CATRDLAGSNEQFF.

The rearrangement uses TRBV5-1 and TRBJ2-7, with 13 positions matching TRBD2. This CDR3 region has 16 residues. Per the germline V gene, CDR1 is SGHRS and CDR2 is YFSETQ. Germline trimming cut 2 bases from V and 6 bases from J; bases unmatched to any gene: 8. CDR3 sequence (DNA): TGCGCCAGCAGCTTAACCGCCGGGACTAGCGGGATCGAGCAGTACTTC. This sequence encodes CASSLTAGTSGIEQYF.

This clone occurred once. The V and J genes are TRBV19 and TRBJ2-3; D call uncertain. V gave up 7 bases and J gave up 0 bases, with 11 bases separating them. The CDR3 has 14 residues. Germline CDR1 and CDR2: LNHDA and SQIVND (reference sequence). CDR3 bases: TGTGCCAGTAAGGAGATCCATAGCACAGATACGCAGTATTTT. Translation gives CASKEIHSTDTQYF. The whole variable domain, remainder taken from reference TRBV19 and TRBJ2-3, is DGGITQSPKYLFRKEGQNVTLSCEQNLNHDAMYWYRQDPGQGLRLIYYSQIVNDFQKGDIAEGYSVSREKKESFPLTVTSAQKNPTAFYLCASKEIHSTDTQYFGPGTRLTVL.

This clone occurred a few times. This rearrangement joins TRBV15 to TRBJ2-3, with D perhaps matching TRBD2 (6 bases). This CDR3 has 16 amino acids. V was trimmed by 2 bases and J by 3 bases, leaving 15 bases between them. From germline, CDR1 is LNHNV and CDR2 YYDKDF (reference sequence). CDR3 loop: CATSRSAGSGTDTQYF. The DNA of the CDR3 is TGTGCCACCAGCAGATCGGCGGGGTCTGGGACAGATACGCAGTATTTT.

The chain is built from TRBV28 and TRBJ1-5, with a weak D call TRBD1 (6 bases). Germline CDR1 MDHEN, CDR2 SYDVKM. The CDR3 has 13 residues. V gave up 6 bases and J gave up 4 bases, with 10 bases separating them. In nucleotides, the CDR3 is TGTGCCAGCAGAACAGGGTATAATCAGCCCCAGCATTTT. Residues: CASRTGYNQPQHF.